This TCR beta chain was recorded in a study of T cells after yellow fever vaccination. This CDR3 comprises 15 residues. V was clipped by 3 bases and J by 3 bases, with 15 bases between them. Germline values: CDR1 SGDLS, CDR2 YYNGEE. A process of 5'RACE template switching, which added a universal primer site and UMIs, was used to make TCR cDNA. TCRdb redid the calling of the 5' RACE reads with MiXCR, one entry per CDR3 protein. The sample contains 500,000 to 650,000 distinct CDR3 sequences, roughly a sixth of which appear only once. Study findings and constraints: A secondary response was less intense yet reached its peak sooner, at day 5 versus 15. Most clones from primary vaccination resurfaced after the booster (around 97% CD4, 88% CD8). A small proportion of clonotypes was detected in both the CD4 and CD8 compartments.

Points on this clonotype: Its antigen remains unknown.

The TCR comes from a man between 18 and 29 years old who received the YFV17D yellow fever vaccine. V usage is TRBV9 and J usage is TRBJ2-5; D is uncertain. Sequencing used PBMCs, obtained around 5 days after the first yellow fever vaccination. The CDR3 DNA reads TGTGCCAGCAGCGCCTTAAGTGGGCGCGAAGAGACCCAGTACTTC. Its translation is CASSALSGREETQYF.